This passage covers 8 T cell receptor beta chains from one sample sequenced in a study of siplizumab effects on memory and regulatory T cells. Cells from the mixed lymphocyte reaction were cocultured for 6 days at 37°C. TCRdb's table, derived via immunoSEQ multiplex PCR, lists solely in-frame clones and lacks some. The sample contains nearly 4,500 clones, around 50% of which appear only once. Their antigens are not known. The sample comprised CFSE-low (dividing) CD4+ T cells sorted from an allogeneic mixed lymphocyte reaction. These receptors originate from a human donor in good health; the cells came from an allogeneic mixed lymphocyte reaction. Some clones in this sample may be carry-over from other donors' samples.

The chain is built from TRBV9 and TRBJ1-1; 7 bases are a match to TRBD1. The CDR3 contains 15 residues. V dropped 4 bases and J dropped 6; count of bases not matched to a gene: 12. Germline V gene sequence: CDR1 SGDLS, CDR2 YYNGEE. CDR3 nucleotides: TGTGCCAGCAGCTCACTAGGAGGACAGGTTGCTGAAGCTTTCTTT. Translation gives CASSSLGGQVAEAFF.

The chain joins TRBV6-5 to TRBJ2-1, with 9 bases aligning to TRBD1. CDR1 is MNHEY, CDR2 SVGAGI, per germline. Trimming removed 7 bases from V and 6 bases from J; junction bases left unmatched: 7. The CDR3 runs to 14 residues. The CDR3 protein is CASIGTGMANEQFF. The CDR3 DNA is TGTGCCAGCATCGGGACAGGGATGGCCAATGAGCAGTTCTTC.

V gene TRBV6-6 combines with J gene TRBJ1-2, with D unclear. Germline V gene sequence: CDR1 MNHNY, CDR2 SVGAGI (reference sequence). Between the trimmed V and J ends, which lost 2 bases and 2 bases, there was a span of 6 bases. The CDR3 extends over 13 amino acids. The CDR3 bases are TGTGCCAGCAGTTACCCGGGGAACTATGGCTACACCTTC. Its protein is CASSYPGNYGYTF.

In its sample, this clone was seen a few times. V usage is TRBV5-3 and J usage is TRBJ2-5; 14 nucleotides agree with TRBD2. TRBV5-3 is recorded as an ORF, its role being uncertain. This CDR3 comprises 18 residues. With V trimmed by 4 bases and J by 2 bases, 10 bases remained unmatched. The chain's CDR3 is CARSTGPGLAGAQETQYF. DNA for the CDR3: TGTGCCAGAAGCACCGGGCCGGGACTAGCGGGAGCTCAAGAGACCCAGTACTTC.

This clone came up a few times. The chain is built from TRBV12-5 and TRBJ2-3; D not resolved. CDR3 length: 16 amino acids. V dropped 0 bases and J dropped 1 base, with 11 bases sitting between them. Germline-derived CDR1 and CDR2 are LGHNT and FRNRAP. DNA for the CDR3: TGTGCTAGTGGTTTGGTACTCTTGAGAGGCACAGATACGCAGTATTTT. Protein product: CASGLVLLRGTDTQYF.

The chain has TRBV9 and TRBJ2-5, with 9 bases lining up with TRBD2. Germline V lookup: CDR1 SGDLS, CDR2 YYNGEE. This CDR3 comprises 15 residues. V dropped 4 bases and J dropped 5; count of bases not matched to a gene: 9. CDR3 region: CASSSRGGSSETQYF. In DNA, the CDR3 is TGTGCCAGCAGCTCGCGGGGGGGGTCTTCGGAGACCCAGTACTTC. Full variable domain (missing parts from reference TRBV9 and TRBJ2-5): DSGVTQTPKHLITATGQRVTLRCSPRSGDLSVYWYQQSLDQGLQFLIQYYNGEERAKGNILERFSAQQFPDLHSELNLSSLELGDSALYFCASSSRGGSSETQYFGPGTRLLVL.

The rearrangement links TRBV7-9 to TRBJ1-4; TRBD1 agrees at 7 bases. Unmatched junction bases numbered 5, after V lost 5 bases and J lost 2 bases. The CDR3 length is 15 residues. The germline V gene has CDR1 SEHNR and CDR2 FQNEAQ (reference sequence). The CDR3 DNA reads TGTGCCAGCAGCCTATACAGGGGCACTAATGAAAAACTGTTTTTT. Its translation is CASSLYRGTNEKLFF. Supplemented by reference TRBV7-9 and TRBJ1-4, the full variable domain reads DTGVSQNPRHKITKRGQNVTFRCDPISEHNRLYWYRQTLGQGPEFLTYFQNEAQLEKSRLLSDRFSAERPKGSFSTLEIQRTEQGDSAMYLCASSLYRGTNEKLFFGSGTQLSVL.

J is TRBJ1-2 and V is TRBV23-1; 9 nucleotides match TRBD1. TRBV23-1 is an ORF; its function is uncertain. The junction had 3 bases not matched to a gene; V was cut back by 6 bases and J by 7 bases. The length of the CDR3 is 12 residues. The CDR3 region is CASRATGGGYTF. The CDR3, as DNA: TGCGCCAGCAGGGCGACAGGGGGTGGCTACACCTTC.